These 24 T cell receptor beta chains share one sample of origin, sequenced in a study of cytomegalovirus exposure and HLA in healthy donors. Researchers ran the PCR with 60 Vbeta and 13 Jbeta primers. Assay used: immunoSEQ multiplex PCR; TCRdb lists only in-frame clones, some missing. The sample has under 150,000 clones, 60% to 85% seen once. Sequencing input: PBMCs. Receptors were obtained from a man aged 18 to 35 in good health and CMV-seronegative.

V usage is TRBV9 and J usage is TRBJ2-7; 7 bases align to TRBD2. The junction had 6 bases not matched to a gene; V was cut back by 0 bases and J by 3 bases. Looked up from germline, CDR1 is SGDLS and CDR2 is YYNGEE. The CDR3 has 15 residues. CDR3 bases: TGTGCCAGCAGCGTAGACGGAGCGGGGAGCTACGAGCAGTACTTC. It encodes CASSVDGAGSYEQYF.

This clone was counted ten times or more. V gene TRBV5-4 combines with J gene TRBJ1-6, with TRBD1 identical over 7 bases. The V gene's germline CDR1 is SGHNT and CDR2 YYREEE (reference sequence). The ends lost 4 bases at V and 7 bases at J; junction bases unmatched: 5. The CDR3 spans 14 residues. This CDR3 reads CASSLGQVNSPLHF. As DNA, the CDR3 is TGTGCCAGCAGCCTCGGACAGGTCAATTCACCCCTCCACTTT.

V and J are TRBV25-1 and TRBJ2-5; D unresolved. The CDR3 covers 11 residues. CDR1 is MGHDK, CDR2 SYGVNS, per germline. The germline V and J ends were trimmed by 5 bases and 4 bases, with 5 bases remaining between them. CDR3 nucleotides: TGTGCCAGCAGTTCAATAGAGACCCAGTACTTC. It encodes CASSSIETQYF.

The chain recombines TRBV13 with TRBJ2-7; 8 bases agree with TRBD1. The CDR3 extends over 14 amino acids. From germline, CDR1 is PRHDT and CDR2 FYEKMQ (reference sequence). V shed 1 base and J 4 bases; nucleotides not matched to a gene: 3. The CDR3 here is CASSLEQGGYEQYF. In DNA, the CDR3 is TGTGCCAGCAGCTTAGAACAGGGGGGATACGAGCAGTACTTC.

This clone was seen only a few times. The chain has TRBV30 and TRBJ1-2; tentative D call: TRBD1 (6 bases). The CDR3 extends over 12 amino acids. CDR1 is GTSNPN, CDR2 SVGIG, per germline (reference sequence). V gave up 5 bases and J gave up 11 bases, with 18 bases separating them. The CDR3 coding sequence is TGTGCCTGGGAAGCAGGGGCGCGTCGGTACACCTTC. The encoded protein is CAWEAGARRYTF.

The chain combines TRBV6-5 with TRBJ2-3; TRBD2 is a possible D gene (6 bases). CDR1 and CDR2 (germline): MNHEY, SVGAGI. V dropped 4 bases and J dropped 1 base, with 9 bases sitting between them. The CDR3 is made up of 14 amino acids. DNA for the CDR3: TGTGCCAGCAGTTTCGGGACTCGCACAGATACGCAGTATTTT. As protein: CASSFGTRTDTQYF.

Comment on this clone: This sample also contains other DNA sequences that code for the same CDR3. The rearrangement uses TRBV14 and TRBJ2-1; TRBD1 is a possible D gene (6 bases). Germline lookup yields CDR1 SGHDN and CDR2 FVKESK. Trimming left V 5 bases short and J 6 bases short, with 8 bases between. The CDR3 has 12 amino acids. CDR3 sequence: CASSLGGNEQFF. For the CDR3, the DNA is TGTGCCAGCAGCTTAGGGGGCAATGAGCAGTTCTTC.

The chain combines TRBV19 with TRBJ2-5; 7 bases agree with TRBD1. Germline V gene lookup returns CDR1 LNHDA and CDR2 SQIVND (reference sequence). J gave up 5 bases and V 5 bases, and 14 bases lay outside the gene matches. There are 16 residues in the CDR3. The CDR3 coding sequence is TGTGCCAGTAGTCCCGCCGGGACAGCCAGTAAGGAGACCCAGTACTTC. It is translated as CASSPAGTASKETQYF.

This chain connects TRBV21-1 to TRBJ2-7; the D call of TRBD2 is as the table states it, not checked on the DNA. TRBV21-1 is termed a pseudogene. CDR3 length: 17 amino acids. The CDR3 loop reads CASREDEGLADTYEQYF. The CDR3, as DNA: TGTGCCAGCAGAGAAGACGAGGGGCTAGCGGACACCTACGAGCAGTACTTC.

The chain is built from TRBV28 and TRBJ2-2, with 11 bases aligning to TRBD2. CDR1 is MDHEN, CDR2 SYDVKM, per germline. V trimming: 6 bases; J trimming: 3 bases; junction bases outside the gene matches: 9. CDR3 length: 17 residues. The CDR3, as DNA: TGTGCCAGCAGCTTCAACCTACTAGCGGGAGACACCGGGGAGCTGTTTTTT. Translating gives CASSFNLLAGDTGELFF.

This clone was picked up a small number of times. CDR3 in DNA: TGCGCCAGCAGTCAATCGGGACAGGGTGGCTACACCTTC. It translates to CASSQSGQGGYTF. The chain carries TRBV23-1 and TRBJ1-2; 9 bases agree with TRBD1. TRBV23-1 is an open reading frame whose function is uncertain. CDR3 size: 13 residues. J lost 7 bases, V lost 0 bases, and 0 bases had no gene match.

The chain uses TRBV4-1 and TRBJ1-5; perhaps TRBD1 as D (5 bases). V dropped 1 base and J dropped 4 bases, with 8 bases sitting between them. Germline V lookup: CDR1 MGHRA, CDR2 YSYEKL. The CDR3 consists of 14 residues. The CDR3 DNA sequence: TGCGCCAGCAGCCAAGTGGGGGGTAATCAGCCCCAGCATTTT. Amino acid sequence: CASSQVGGNQPQHF.

The rearrangement joins TRBV19 to TRBJ1-1; tentative D call: TRBD1 (6 bases). This CDR3 is built from 14 residues. V was clipped by 10 bases and J by 1 base, with 16 bases between them. The V gene's germline CDR1 is LNHDA and CDR2 SQIVND (reference sequence). The CDR3 is CATKGETGNTEAFF. CDR3 DNA sequence: TGTGCCACCAAAGGGGAGACAGGGAACACTGAAGCTTTCTTT.

CDR3 loop: CATEGAGETQYF. The CDR3 nucleotides are TGTGCGACGGAGGGGGCAGGGGAGACCCAGTACTTC. This chain links TRBV2 with TRBJ2-5; maybe TRBD1 (7 bases). This CDR3 comprises 12 residues. The V gene's germline CDR1 is SNHLY and CDR2 FYNNEI.

This clone was observed a few times. The chain couples TRBV2 to TRBJ2-6, with D possibly TRBD2 on 5 matching bases. This CDR3 comprises 15 residues. From germline, CDR1 is SNHLY and CDR2 FYNNEI. Trimming took off 6 bases at V and 0 bases at J, with 9 bases between the two ends. The CDR3 spells CASRGEASGANVLTF. The CDR3 bases are TGTGCCAGCAGGGGAGAGGCCTCTGGGGCCAACGTCCTGACTTTC.

The chain joins TRBV18 to TRBJ1-4, with TRBD1 identical over 8 bases. Germline V gene data show CDR1 as KGHSH and CDR2 as LQKENI. The trim removed 0 bases at V and 8 bases at J, leaving 11 bases unmatched. CDR3 length equals 17 residues. The CDR3 here is CASSPPDEDRVHEKLFF. The CDR3 bases are TGTGCCAGCTCACCACCGGATGAGGACAGGGTGCACGAAAAACTGTTTTTT.

Only a few counts were recorded for this clone. The V call is TRBV28, the J call TRBJ1-1, with no clear D. The germline V gene has CDR1 MDHEN and CDR2 SYDVKM. Trimming took off 6 bases at V and 0 bases at J, with 11 bases between the two ends. The CDR3 is 14 amino acids. This chain's CDR3 is CASRSPGVNTEAFF. The CDR3 coding sequence is TGTGCCAGCAGATCACCCGGGGTGAACACTGAAGCTTTCTTT. Filled out from reference TRBV28 and TRBJ1-1, the complete variable domain reads DVKVTQSSRYLVKRTGEKVFLECVQDMDHENMFWYRQDPGLGLRLIYFSYDVKMKEKGDIPEGYSVSREKKERFSLILESASTNQTSMYLCASRSPGVNTEAFFGQGTRLTVV.

Here the CDR3 reads CASSLLAGRMYF. The CDR3 region has the DNA TGTGCCAGCAGCTTACTGGCGGGCCGAATGTACTTC. V and J are TRBV7-2 and TRBJ2-5; TRBD2 is a possible D gene (5 bases). This CDR3 comprises 12 residues. V gave up 2 bases and J gave up 13 bases, with 14 bases separating them. From germline, CDR1 is SGHTA and CDR2 FQGNSA.

The table lists this clone with a few counts. The chain couples TRBV19 to TRBJ1-3; D is uncertain. The germline V and J ends were trimmed by 7 bases and 4 bases, with 26 bases remaining between them. CDR3 length: 18 residues. CDR1 LNHDA and CDR2 SQIVND come from the germline V gene (reference sequence). This chain's CDR3 is CASTYSGRVGAAGNTIYF. The DNA of the CDR3 is TGTGCCAGTACCTATTCGGGTAGGGTAGGAGCGGCCGGAAACACCATATATTTT.

This chain links TRBV5-5 with TRBJ1-4; no clear D. CDR1 is SGHKS and CDR2 is YYEKEE in the germline V gene (reference sequence). The length of the CDR3 is 12 residues. The V and J ends lost 4 bases and 4 bases respectively, with 5 bases between them. CDR3 coding DNA: TGTGCCAGCAGCGGGCTTAATGAAAAACTGTTTTTT. The encoded protein is CASSGLNEKLFF.

V gene TRBV9 combines with J gene TRBJ2-2, with 9 bases identical to TRBD1. The CDR3 is 18 residues long. The V segment lost 3 bases and the J segment 4 bases; nucleotides outside the gene matches: 13. Germline V gene data show CDR1 as SGDLS and CDR2 as YYNGEE. The CDR3 DNA sequence: TGTGCCAGCAGCGCCGGAGAACCGGGACAGGGTGGCACCGGGGAGCTGTTTTTT. Protein sequence: CASSAGEPGQGGTGELFF.

This clone was seen only a few times. The rearrangement joins TRBV5-1 to TRBJ1-1; TRBD1 agrees at 7 bases. The ends lost 2 bases at V and 3 bases at J; junction bases unmatched: 7. The CDR3 runs 15 residues. Germline V lookup: CDR1 SGHRS, CDR2 YFSETQ. CDR3: CASSLTGVYDTEAFF. CDR3 nucleotides: TGCGCCAGCAGCTTAACAGGGGTATATGACACTGAAGCTTTCTTT.

This clone was detected a few times. J is TRBJ1-1 and V is TRBV6-1; D uncertain. Germline V gene sequence: CDR1 MNHNS, CDR2 SASEGT. CDR3 length equals 15 residues. V lost 6 bases and J lost 0, with 14 bases in between. DNA for the CDR3: TGTGCCAGCAGGAGCGGTAGTTTCATGAACACTGAAGCTTTCTTT. Its protein product is CASRSGSFMNTEAFF.

The chain couples TRBV7-2 to TRBJ1-5, with 11 bases lining up with TRBD1. CDR1 and CDR2 (germline): SGHTA, FQGNSA. V gave up 1 base and J gave up 4 bases; unmatched junction bases: 6. This CDR3 region has 17 residues. In DNA form, the CDR3 reads TGTGCCAGCAGCTTAGTCCCTGGACAGGGGGCAAATCAGCCCCAGCATTTT. It specifies CASSLVPGQGANQPQHF.